This is a list of T cell receptor beta chains from one sample in a study of blood T cell repertoires in COVID-19. TCRdb's copy holds only in-frame clones and misses some; the assay was immunoSEQ multiplex PCR. The sample records about 55,000 clones, just over 90% being singletons. The source material was peripheral blood. The source of these receptors is a man aged 40-49 years with acute or convalescent COVID-19. CDR3s include the opening cysteine and the closing phenylalanine or tryptophan. D genes are given only for firm matches. A row's size may be missing; if present it is once, few, many or a size class.

J: TRBJ1-3; V: TRBV5-5; size: -; D: -; DNA: TGTGCCAGCAGCTTGGCTAACCCAGGAGGCGCTGGAAACACCATATATTTT; CDR3: CASSLANPGGAGNTIYF
J: TRBJ1-6; V: TRBV7-2; size: once; D: -; DNA: TGTGCCAGCAGCTTAGAGCAAGATTCACCCCTCCACTTT; CDR3: CASSLEQDSPLHF
J: TRBJ2-1; V: TRBV7-9; size: -; D: TRBD1; DNA: TGTGCCAGCAGGGGACAGACCTTACCCGAGCAGTTCTTC; CDR3: CASRGQTLPEQFF
J: TRBJ1-1; V: TRBV5-8; size: -; D: -; DNA: TGTGCCAGCAGCCGAACGGTAGGGAGTACTGAAGCTTTCTTT; CDR3: CASSRTVGSTEAFF
J: TRBJ2-1; V: TRBV18; size: -; D: TRBD2; DNA: TGTGCCAGCTCAGTGTCTAGCGGAGACAATGAGCAGTTCTTC; CDR3: CASSVSSGDNEQFF
J: TRBJ2-2; V: TRBV18; size: -; D: -; DNA: TGTGCCAGCTCACTCAAGGGGGTTACCGGGGAGCTGTTTTTT; CDR3: CASSLKGVTGELFF
J: TRBJ1-2; V: TRBV19; size: -; D: TRBD1; DNA: TGTGCCAGTGGGTGGACAGGGGCGAACTATGGCTACACCTTC; CDR3: CASGWTGANYGYTF
J: TRBJ2-1; V: TRBV5-4; size: -; D: -; DNA: TGTGCCAGCAGCTCGGACTACTCCTACAATGAGCAGTTCTTC; CDR3: CASSSDYSYNEQFF
J: TRBJ1-1; V: TRBV6-5; size: -; D: TRBD1; DNA: TGTGCCAGCAGTCCGTCAGGGGGAGGGAACACTGAAGCTTTCTTT; CDR3: CASSPSGGGNTEAFF
J: TRBJ2-6; V: TRBV5-1; size: -; D: TRBD2; DNA: TGCGCCAGCAGCTTGGGTGTGGCGGGGGTCGGGGCCAACGTCCTGACTTTC; CDR3: CASSLGVAGVGANVLTF
J: TRBJ2-5; V: TRBV29-1; size: -; D: TRBD2; DNA: TGCAGCGTTGATTCGGTAGCGGGAGAAGAGACCCAGTACTTC; CDR3: CSVDSVAGEETQYF
J: TRBJ2-2; V: TRBV9; size: -; D: TRBD2; DNA: TGTGCCAGCAGCGGAGAACCGGGACTAGCGGGAGGGCCCTCGGGGACCGGGGAGCTGTTTTTT; CDR3: CASSGEPGLAGGPSGTGELFF
J: TRBJ2-7; V: TRBV4-1; size: -; D: TRBD2; DNA: TGCGCCAGCAGCCAAGCCGGGTCTTGGCTAGCGGGACGGGAGCAGTACTTC; CDR3: CASSQAGSWLAGREQYF
J: TRBJ1-1; V: TRBV18; size: -; D: TRBD1; DNA: TGTGCCAGCTCATCAACAGGGGGCACTGAAGCTTTCTTT; CDR3: CASSSTGGTEAFF
J: TRBJ2-5; V: TRBV30; size: -; D: -; DNA: TGTGCCTGGAGTGTAGACAGGAGAGAGACCCAGTACTTC; CDR3: CAWSVDRRETQYF
J: TRBJ2-7; V: TRBV21-1; size: -; D: -; DNA: TGTGCCAGCAGCAACCACCCCTGCGGGCAGTACTTC; CDR3: CASSNHPCGQYF
J: TRBJ2-3; V: TRBV25-1; size: -; D: TRBD2; DNA: TGTGCCAGCAGGGGACCTTCTACTAGCGGGAGGGCAGATACGCAGTATTTT; CDR3: CASRGPSTSGRADTQYF